One and the same sample provided the 21 T cell receptor beta chains below, sequenced in a study of shared clonotypes between healthy human individuals. Profiling relied on immunoSEQ multiplex PCR, and the TCRdb table lists in-frame clones only, not all of them. The sample has 2,500,000 or so clones, 93% seen once. The sequenced sample was naive CD4+ T cells from PBMCs. Subset meaning: CD45RA+ positively selected. Source of these receptors: a man younger than 30 in good health. Some clones in this sample may be carry-over from other donors' samples.

The rearrangement joins TRBV30 to TRBJ1-3, with unresolved D. The V and J ends lost 4 bases and 7 bases respectively, with 20 bases between them. CDR3 length equals 15 residues. Germline CDR1 GTSNPN, CDR2 SVGIG (reference sequence). CDR3 residues: CAWKRDQVLGNTIYF. CDR3 in DNA: TGTGCCTGGAAGAGGGATCAGGTACTCGGGAACACCATATATTTT.

The genes are TRBV15 and TRBJ1-5, with a tentative D call TRBD1 (5 bases). The V gene's germline CDR1 is LNHNV and CDR2 YYDKDF (reference sequence). CDR3 length: 15 residues. Between the trimmed V and J ends, which lost 3 bases and 8 bases, there was a span of 17 bases. The CDR3 nucleotides read TGTGCCACCAGCAGGGGGGTACAGGAGAGGAAGCCCCAGCATTTT. Residues: CATSRGVQERKPQHF.

The V and J genes are TRBV28 and TRBJ1-4; 9 nucleotides align to TRBD1. From germline, CDR1 is MDHEN and CDR2 SYDVKM. This CDR3 contains 18 residues. Trimming took 5 bases from V and 1 from J; bases not matched to a gene: 11. The chain's CDR3 is CASSTADRGRGTNEKLFF. CDR3 sequence (DNA): TGTGCCAGCAGTACCGCGGACAGGGGTAGAGGAACTAATGAAAAACTGTTTTTT. The full variable domain, with the rest looked up from reference TRBV28 and TRBJ1-4, is DVKVTQSSRYLVKRTGEKVFLECVQDMDHENMFWYRQDPGLGLRLIYFSYDVKMKEKGDIPEGYSVSREKKERFSLILESASTNQTSMYLCASSTADRGRGTNEKLFFGSGTQLSVL.

The J gene is TRBJ1-4, the V gene TRBV5-6; D call uncertain. V was trimmed by 4 bases and J by 5 bases, leaving 15 bases between them. The germline V gene encodes CDR1 SGHDT and CDR2 YYEEEE. This CDR3 is built from 15 residues. This CDR3 reads CASSGDLSFNEKLFF. The DNA for the CDR3 is TGTGCCAGCAGCGGAGATCTCAGCTTCAATGAAAAACTGTTTTTT. The full variable domain, with the rest looked up from reference TRBV5-6 and TRBJ1-4, is DAGVTQSPTHLIKTRGQQVTLRCSPKSGHDTVSWYQQALGQGPQFIFQYYEEEERQRGNFPDRFSGHQFPNYSSELNVNALLLGDSALYLCASSGDLSFNEKLFFGSGTQLSVL.

The CDR3 spells CASSNAGPSTGELFF. In DNA, the CDR3 is TGCGCCAGCAGTAACGCAGGCCCCAGCACCGGGGAGCTGTTTTTT. The rearrangement uses TRBV5-1 and TRBJ2-2; no firm D call. The germline CDR1 and CDR2 sequences are SGHRS and YFSETQ. Trimming removed 5 bases at V and 4 bases at J, with 15 bases between. CDR3 length equals 15 residues.

The gene calls are TRBV27 and TRBJ2-3, with D unclear. The CDR3 runs to 12 residues. V lost 2 bases and J 4 bases, leaving 4 bases between the germline ends. The germline CDR1 and CDR2 sequences are MNHEY and SMNVEV (reference sequence). In nucleotides, the CDR3 is TGTGCCAGCAGTTTACGTTCAGATACGCAGTATTTT. It yields the protein CASSLRSDTQYF.

The V gene is TRBV6-5, the J gene TRBJ1-5, with D perhaps TRBD1 (5 bases). V lost 0 bases, J lost 9 bases, and 9 bases lay in between. The CDR3 has 13 amino acids. Germline CDR1 MNHEY, CDR2 SVGAGI. CDR3 in DNA: TGTGCCAGCAGTTACTCGAATGGGGGGCCCCAGCATTTT. Protein product: CASSYSNGGPQHF.

The V gene is TRBV13, the J gene TRBJ2-3; 13 bases match TRBD2. The junction had 17 bases not matched to a gene; V was cut back by 4 bases and J by 1 base. The germline CDR1 and CDR2 sequences are PRHDT and FYEKMQ (reference sequence). This CDR3 is built from 21 residues. The CDR3 bases are TGTGCCAGCAGCTCCCCCAGCCCAGGACTAGCGGGAGACTTTCGCACAGATACGCAGTATTTT. It is translated as CASSSPSPGLAGDFRTDTQYF.

The genes are TRBV20-1 and TRBJ2-1; TRBD2 matches 7 bases. With V trimmed by 6 bases and J by 9 bases, 5 bases remained unmatched. The CDR3 totals 11 residues. Germline assignment: CDR1 DFQATT and CDR2 SNEGSKA (reference sequence). CDR3 region: CSAPREAEQFF. The CDR3 bases are TGCAGTGCCCCACGGGAGGCTGAGCAGTTCTTC.

J is TRBJ2-1 and V is TRBV19; 7 nucleotides agree with TRBD2. Germline V gene sequence: CDR1 LNHDA, CDR2 SQIVND (reference sequence). There are 14 residues in the CDR3. Trimming at V came to 7 bases and at J to 4 bases, leaving 7 bases not matched to a gene. The CDR3 region has the DNA TGTGCCAGTATCCCAACCGGGGGGTACAATGAGCAGTTCTTC. It specifies CASIPTGGYNEQFF.

The chain is built from TRBV30 and TRBJ2-7; TRBD1 agrees at 9 bases. Germline CDR1 is GTSNPN and CDR2 is SVGIG (reference sequence). V gave up 5 bases and J gave up 3 bases; unmatched junction bases: 5. This CDR3 region has 13 residues. CDR3 loop: CAWGTGRDYEQYF. The CDR3 DNA reads TGTGCCTGGGGGACAGGGAGGGACTACGAGCAGTACTTC.

The rearrangement joins TRBV19 to TRBJ2-1; the match to TRBD2 covers 8 bases. From germline, CDR1 is LNHDA and CDR2 SQIVND (reference sequence). Germline trimming cut 3 bases from V and 5 bases from J; bases unmatched to any gene: 3. The CDR3 is 14 residues long. The CDR3 bases are TGTGCCAGTAGTATTACTAGCGGTAACAATGAGCAGTTCTTC. Protein: CASSITSGNNEQFF. The full variable domain, completed using reference TRBV19 and TRBJ2-1, is DGGITQSPKYLFRKEGQNVTLSCEQNLNHDAMYWYRQDPGQGLRLIYYSQIVNDFQKGDIAEGYSVSREKKESFPLTVTSAQKNPTAFYLCASSITSGNNEQFFGPGTRLTVL.

This clone is a singleton in its sample. Relative to the germline gene, one junction end is altered; a read error may explain this. V usage is TRBV7-2 and J usage is TRBJ1-1; D is possibly TRBD1 (5 bases). CDR1 is SGHTA and CDR2 is FQGNSA in the germline V gene. The CDR3 is made up of 13 amino acids. The CDR3 coding sequence is TGTGTCAGCAGAATTCGGGGGTACACTGAAGCTTTCTTT. It encodes CVSRIRGYTEAFF.

The rearrangement joins TRBV2 to TRBJ1-5, with D perhaps TRBD1 (5 bases). CDR3 length equals 16 residues. The V end lost 2 bases, the J end lost 2 bases, and 13 bases lay between the germline ends. CDR1 and CDR2 (germline): SNHLY, FYNNEI. CDR3: CASSEKGFWGNQPQHF. CDR3 nucleotide sequence: TGTGCCAGCAGTGAAAAGGGGTTTTGGGGCAATCAGCCCCAGCATTTT.

The chain joins TRBV5-1 to TRBJ2-1; 8 nucleotides line up with TRBD2. The CDR3 totals 16 residues. From germline, CDR1 is SGHRS and CDR2 YFSETQ. The trim removed 4 bases at V and 6 bases at J, leaving 12 bases unmatched. The CDR3 DNA sequence: TGCGCCAGCAGCGTACTCGGGACTAGTTGGGGCAATGAGCAGTTCTTC. Protein product: CASSVLGTSWGNEQFF.

The chain combines TRBV14 with TRBJ1-3; maybe TRBD1 (5 bases). Germline V gene sequence: CDR1 SGHDN, CDR2 FVKESK. The CDR3 runs to 16 residues. Trimming pared 1 base from V and 4 bases from J, leaving 14 bases between. CDR3 DNA: TGTGCCAGCAGCCAAGTAGCGGGACTAGGAGGAAACACCATATATTTT. It specifies CASSQVAGLGGNTIYF.

This clone was counted a single time. CDR3 in amino acids: CASSELGGSRGEQYF. The CDR3 DNA follows: TGTGCCAGCAGTGAATTAGGGGGGTCGCGGGGCGAGCAGTACTTC. The chain employs TRBV6-1 and TRBJ2-7; D may correspond to TRBD1 or TRBD2 (6 bases each). V was cut by 2 bases and J by 6 bases, with 17 bases left in between. The CDR3 runs 15 residues. Germline V lookup: CDR1 MNHNS, CDR2 SASEGT.

In its sample, this clone was seen once. The V call is TRBV19, the J call TRBJ2-7; maybe TRBD1 (5 bases). Germline CDR1 LNHDA, CDR2 SQIVND (reference sequence). The CDR3 has 15 residues. Trimming removed 8 bases at V and 3 bases at J, with 20 bases between. The CDR3 spells CASHGPRVGVYEQYF. CDR3 bases: TGTGCCAGTCACGGCCCCAGGGTAGGGGTCTACGAGCAGTACTTC.

The rearrangement uses TRBV21-1 and TRBJ2-7; the DNA was not used to check the table's D call, TRBD2. TRBV21-1 is an annotated pseudogene. This CDR3 contains 15 residues. CDR3 bases: TGTGCCAGCAGCAAAGGTGGGACTAGGGCCTACGAGCAGTACTTC. Residues: CASSKGGTRAYEQYF.

V gene TRBV6-4 combines with J gene TRBJ1-2; D not resolved. V lost 2 bases to trimming and J lost 4 bases, with 8 bases between them. Per germline, CDR1 MRHNA and CDR2 SNTAGT. This CDR3 is built from 13 residues. The CDR3 coding sequence is TGTGCCAGCAGTGACGGGTCCCCCTATGGCTACACCTTC. Its protein is CASSDGSPYGYTF.

This sequence joins TRBV27 and TRBJ2-1; tentatively, D is TRBD2 (6 bases). CDR3 length: 15 amino acids. Between the trimmed V and J ends, which lost 3 bases and 6 bases, there was a span of 15 bases. Germline V lookup: CDR1 MNHEY, CDR2 SMNVEV (reference sequence). The chain's CDR3 is CASSFGGIRINEQFF. CDR3 in DNA: TGTGCCAGCAGTTTTGGGGGGATAAGAATCAATGAGCAGTTCTTC.